This T cell receptor beta chain came from a study of blood T cell repertoires in COVID-19. About the study: The United States, Italy and Spain supplied acute and convalescent COVID-19 samples. Nucleic acid was either cDNA or gDNA, and it came from T cells, B-cell-depleted T cells, or PBMCs.

Methods used by the authors: Reference gene primer amplification gave nucleated cell count estimates. Assay used: immunoSEQ multiplex PCR; TCRdb lists only in-frame clones, some missing. The V and J calls and clone size were taken over from that table, and D and trimming were inferred from the DNA. The sample has about 150,000 clones, over 60% seen once. The V segment lost 1 base and the J segment 3 bases; nucleotides outside the gene matches: 2. CDR3 length equals 14 residues. The germline gives CDR1 MDHEN, CDR2 SYDVKM. The chain employs TRBV28 and TRBJ1-2, with TRBD1 identical over 7 bases. Specimen: peripheral blood. The TCR was taken from an elderly man with acute or convalescent COVID-19. Here the CDR3 DNA reads TGTGCCAGCAGTTTATCAGGGGGAGACTATGGCTACACCTTC. Its translation is CASSLSGGDYGYTF.